The rows below give T cell receptor beta chains drawn from one sample of a study of blood T cell repertoires in COVID-19. Measured with immunoSEQ multiplex PCR; TCRdb has only the in-frame clones, and not every one. The table records approximately 290,000 clones, 80% to 85% of them present only once. Sequencing used peripheral blood. The receptors originated from a person aged 70 to 85 with COVID-19, enrolled during active disease. Each CDR3 is given with its conserved first and last residue. A D gene is named only where the DNA matches it firmly. The size of a clone is reported for some rows only, either as once, few or many, or as a class for expanded clones.

TRBJ2-3 TRBD2 NA TRBV25-1 TGTGCCAGCAGTGCTCTAGCGGGAGGTCCAGATACGCAGTATTTT CASSALAGGPDTQYF
TRBJ1-2 TRBD1 NA TRBV25-1 TGTGCCAGCAGTGAAGACAGGGTGGCGCGTGGCTACACCTTC CASSEDRVARGYTF
TRBJ1-1 TRBD1 NA TRBV14 TGTGCCAGCAGCCAGACAGGGCTTGGGGCTGAAGCTTTCTTT CASSQTGLGAEAFF
TRBJ2-3 TRBD2 few TRBV7-3 TGTGCCAGCAGCTTAACAAGGGGCAGCGGGAGGGGTGACACAGATACGCAGTATTTT CASSLTRGSGRGDTDTQYF
TRBJ2-7 NA few TRBV5-4 TGTGCCAGCAGCTTGGCCGGGGGGCACTACGAGCAGTACTTC CASSLAGGHYEQYF
TRBJ2-2 NA NA TRBV5-1 TGCGCCAGCAACCCCACCCCTAGCACCGGGGAGCTGTTTTTT CASNPTPSTGELFF
TRBJ1-1 NA NA TRBV9 TGTGCCAGCAGCGTAGCGGGTCGGGGGGAGAACACTGAAGCTTTCTTT CASSVAGRGENTEAFF
TRBJ2-1 NA NA TRBV12-3/TRBV12-4 TGTGCCAGCACGAGGCGTCTCCATGAGCAGTTCTTC CASTRRLHEQFF
TRBJ2-5 TRBD2 NA TRBV7-2 TGTGCCAGCAGCCCACCTCGTAGCCAGCGGGGGGGCTTGGAGACCCAGTACTTC CASSPPRSQRGGLETQYF
TRBJ2-4 NA NA TRBV30 TGTGCCTGGAGCAAAGGGGCAGGACCAAACATTCAGTACTTC CAWSKGAGPNIQYF
TRBJ2-2 NA once TRBV7-2 TGTGCCAGCAGCTTACGGTTGTCTACCGGGGAGCTGTTTTTT CASSLRLSTGELFF
TRBJ2-7 TRBD2 NA TRBV5-6 TGTGCCAGCAGCCCCGGGACTACTTTTCTCTACGAGCAGTACTTC CASSPGTTFLYEQYF
TRBJ2-1 TRBD1 few TRBV3-1/TRBV3-2 TGTGCCAGCAGCCAAGCCGACAGGGGCTTTTTCTTC CASSQADRGFFF
TRBJ1-5 NA once TRBV19 TGTGCCAGTAGTATAGTCGGACATCTTAATCAGCCCCAGCATTTT CASSIVGHLNQPQHF
TRBJ1-5 TRBD1 NA TRBV11-2 TGTGCCAGCAGCAAAGACGGACAGGGCCAGCCCCAGCATTTT CASSKDGQGQPQHF
TRBJ1-2 NA NA TRBV27 TGTGCCAGCAGTTTAGGCCCCAACTATGGCTACACCTTC CASSLGPNYGYTF
TRBJ1-2 NA NA TRBV6-5 TGTGCCAGCAAGGGGGAGGGAGGCTATGGCTACACCTTC CASKGEGGYGYTF
TRBJ2-3 TRBD2 NA TRBV18 TGTGCCAGCTCACCGACTAGCGGCGCAGATACGCAGTATTTT CASSPTSGADTQYF
TRBJ1-1 NA NA TRBV19 TGTGCCAGTAGTCCGCTATCAGGGTTAGGAAGTGAGGCTTTCTTT CASSPLSGLGSEAFF
TRBJ2-5 TRBD1 NA TRBV14 TGTGCCAGCAGCCAACTGTCCGGGACAGGGGGCGTTTTGGAGACCCAGTACTTC CASSQLSGTGGVLETQYF
TRBJ2-2 TRBD2 once TRBV6-5 TGTGCCGGCGGGGAGGGGATCGGGGAGCTGTTTTTT CAGGEGIGELFF
TRBJ2-1 TRBD2 NA TRBV9 TGTGCCAGCAGCGCCCTAGCGGGTGGGTTTGAGCAGTTCTTC CASSALAGGFEQFF
TRBJ2-7 TRBD1 NA TRBV4-2 TGTGCCAGCAGCCAAGATAACGGCGACAGGGGTTGGGCCTACGAGCAGTACTTC CASSQDNGDRGWAYEQYF
TRBJ2-3 TRBD2 NA TRBV4-2 TGTGCCAGCAGCCAAGCTACTAGCGGACCCACAGATACGCAGTATTTT CASSQATSGPTDTQYF
TRBJ1-1 NA NA TRBV9 TGTGCCAGCAGCCCGAGAGCAGGGGAACTAATGAACACTGAAGCTTTCTTT CASSPRAGELMNTEAFF
TRBJ1-6 NA NA TRBV5-4 TGTGCCAGCAGCTTGGCCGGGACCAAAACGGGACTGCATTCCTTT CASSLAGTKTGLHSF
TRBJ2-7 NA NA TRBV15 TGTGCCACCAGCAGAGGATCGGGAGTTACCTACGAGCAGTACTTC CATSRGSGVTYEQYF
TRBJ2-6 TRBD1 NA TRBV29-1 TGCAGCGTTTTACAGGGGGCGAGCTCTGGGGCCAACGTCCTGACTTTC CSVLQGASSGANVLTF
TRBJ1-4 TRBD1 NA TRBV5-1 TGCGCCAGCAGCTTGGGGGACAGTCTTGAAAAACTGTTTTTT CASSLGDSLEKLFF
TRBJ2-1 TRBD1 NA TRBV9 TGTGCCAGCAGCGTTACAGGGGCCGATGAGCAGTTCTTC CASSVTGADEQFF
TRBJ2-1 TRBD2 few TRBV15 TGTGCCACCAGCAGAGATAAAAGCGGGAGACTGAAGAATGAGCAGTTCTTC CATSRDKSGRLKNEQFF
TRBJ1-5 NA NA TRBV27 TGTGCCAGCAGTTCCGCTAGGAATCAGCCCCAGCATTTT CASSSARNQPQHF
TRBJ2-2 NA NA TRBV7-9 TGTGCCAGCAGCCGACGGGACACCGGGGAGCTGTTTTTT CASSRRDTGELFF
TRBJ2-7 NA NA TRBV6-5 TGTGCCAGCAGTTACTCTGTAACTCTTAGCTCCTACGAGCAGTACTTC CASSYSVTLSSYEQYF
TRBJ2-7 TRBD1 NA TRBV28 TGTGCCAGCGCCCCGGTGGGGACAGGGTTTTGGGAGCAGTACTTC CASAPVGTGFWEQYF